This TCR beta chain was captured by sequencing in a study of cytomegalovirus exposure and HLA in healthy donors. The CDR3 is made up of 15 amino acids. Germline-derived CDR1 and CDR2 are SEHNR and FQNEAQ (reference sequence). With 0 bases removed from V and 1 base from J, the gap between germline ends came to 7 bases. Points on this clone: As yet, its antigen is unknown.

Study conclusions and caveats: Cytomegalovirus association was assigned to about 150 TCR beta chains. A later analysis found first-cohort TCR clusters tended to co-occur in the 95 to 150 validation repertoires.

Using immunoSEQ multiplex PCR, the repertoire was profiled, and TCRdb retains in-frame clones only, with some absent. The table includes about 180,000 clones, roughly 86% detected once. The material sequenced was PBMCs. This clonotype was sampled from a man aged 18 to 29 in good health and CMV-seropositive. V is TRBV7-9 and J is TRBJ2-1; D might be TRBD2 (5 bases). The CDR3 reads CASSLAGVSYNEQFF. DNA of the CDR3: TGTGCCAGCAGCTTAGCGGGAGTTTCCTACAATGAGCAGTTCTTC.